This T cell receptor (beta chain) stems from a study of blood T cell repertoires in COVID-19. In the original workflow: From reference gene primer amplification, estimates of nucleated cell counts were derived. Data came from immunoSEQ multiplex PCR; TCRdb stores just in-frame clones and leaves some out. D and trimming were read from the DNA, whereas the V and J calls and clone size are those reported in that table. The table lists approximately 300,000 clones, about nine tenths of them singletons. This CDR3 is built from 17 residues. The V gene end was trimmed by 1 base and the J gene end by 0 bases; junction bases not matched to a gene: 4. CDR1 is KGHSH, CDR2 LQKENI, per germline. Seattle cases were enrolled at active infection and followed longitudinally.

This TCR came from a young woman with COVID-19, enrolled during active disease. The sample comprised peripheral blood. The chain is built from TRBV18 and TRBJ2-3, with 10 bases matching TRBD2. CDR3 DNA: TGTGCCAGCTCACCACTACCTAGCGGGGGTAGCACAGATACGCAGTATTTT. Its translation is CASSPLPSGGSTDTQYF.